This T cell receptor beta chain was sequenced in a study of blood T cell repertoires in COVID-19. TCRdb keeps only in-frame clones here, not all; method: immunoSEQ multiplex PCR. The sample yields 88,000 or so clones, approximately 86% seen once. Sequenced: peripheral blood. The TCR comes from a man in his 60s with acute or convalescent COVID-19.

The CDR3 spells CASSPRTSGIVGSTDTQYF. For the CDR3, the DNA is TGCGCCAGCAGCCCCCGGACTAGCGGGATAGTGGGGAGCACAGATACGCAGTATTTT. This chain uses TRBV5-1 with TRBJ2-3, with TRBD2 identical over 12 bases. The V gene's germline CDR1 is SGHRS and CDR2 YFSETQ. This CDR3 has 19 amino acids. The V and J ends lost 4 bases and 0 bases, in that order; junction bases with no gene match: 12.